This T cell receptor beta chain was recovered during a study of T cell repertoires in cytomegalovirus infection. Study-level findings and limits: In two of eight donors, the top clonotype was HLA-C-restricted CMV-specific. Of the TCR beta families, the public ones yielded a cumulative frequency that identified carriers of CMV plus the relevant HLA.

This clonotype was picked up many times. The antigen is unknown. One entry per CDR3 protein results from TCRdb running MiXCR on the reads. The sample holds approximately 550,000 distinct CDR3 sequences, 16% seen once. This CDR3 is built from 16 residues. V was pared by 5 bases and J by 0 bases, with 7 bases of the junction left unmatched. Germline V gene data show CDR1 as SGHTA and CDR2 as FQGNSA. The TCR was taken from a human donor in good health (CMV status not recorded). Some clones in this sample may be carry-over from other donors' samples. Sample: CD8+ T cells from PBMCs. The chain couples TRBV7-2 to TRBJ2-3; 8 bases are shared with TRBD2. CDR3 coding DNA: TGTGCCAGCAGCACACCACTAGCGGAGAGCACAGATACGCAGTATTTT. Protein product: CASSTPLAESTDTQYF.